Included here is one T cell receptor (beta chain) sequence, with context. The antigen is undetermined. The CDR3 runs to 14 residues. V lost 6 bases, J lost 3 bases, and 7 bases stayed unmatched. The germline V gene encodes CDR1 SGHDT and CDR2 YYEEEE. The PCR was carried out with 60 Vbeta primers and 13 Jbeta primers. Produced via immunoSEQ multiplex PCR; TCRdb's table is partial and in-frame only. The sample holds approximately 150,000 clones, about 72% seen once. This sample was included in a study of cytomegalovirus exposure and HLA in healthy donors. Study summary: About 80 million unique TCR sequences came from HLA-typed donors in an early release. Study-wide points: When a later analysis was performed, an Asian-associated ancestry cluster reportedly had fewer N-insertions than the approximately 690-donor mean. According to a later analysis, most TCR beta chains associated with CMV appeared HLA-restricted.

This TCR came from a human donor in good health. The sample comprised PBMCs. The chain couples TRBV5-6 to TRBJ2-7; 9 bases fit TRBD2. CDR3 nucleotide sequence: TGTGCCAGCACCCGTGCGGGGGGGAGCTACGAGCAGTACTTC. Translating gives CASTRAGGSYEQYF. Combining the CDR3 with reference TRBV5-6 and TRBJ2-7 gives the whole variable domain DAGVTQSPTHLIKTRGQQVTLRCSPKSGHDTVSWYQQALGQGPQFIFQYYEEEERQRGNFPDRFSGHQFPNYSSELNVNALLLGDSALYLCASTRAGGSYEQYFGPGTRLTVT.